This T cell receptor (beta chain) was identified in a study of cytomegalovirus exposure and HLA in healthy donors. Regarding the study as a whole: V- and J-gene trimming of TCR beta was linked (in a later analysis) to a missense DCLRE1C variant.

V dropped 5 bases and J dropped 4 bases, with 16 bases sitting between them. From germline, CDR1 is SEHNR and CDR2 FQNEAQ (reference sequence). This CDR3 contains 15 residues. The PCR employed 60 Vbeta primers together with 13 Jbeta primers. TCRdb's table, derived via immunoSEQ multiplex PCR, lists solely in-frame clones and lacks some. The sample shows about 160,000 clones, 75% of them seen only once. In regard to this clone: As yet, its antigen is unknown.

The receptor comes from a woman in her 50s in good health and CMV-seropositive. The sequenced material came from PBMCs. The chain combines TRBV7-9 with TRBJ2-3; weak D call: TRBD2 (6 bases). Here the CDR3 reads CASSPPGGAADTQYF. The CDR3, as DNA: TGTGCCAGCAGCCCTCCCGGGGGTGCTGCAGATACGCAGTATTTT. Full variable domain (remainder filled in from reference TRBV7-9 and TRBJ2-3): DTGVSQNPRHKITKRGQNVTFRCDPISEHNRLYWYRQTLGQGPEFLTYFQNEAQLEKSRLLSDRFSAERPKGSFSTLEIQRTEQGDSAMYLCASSPPGGAADTQYFGPGTRLTVL.